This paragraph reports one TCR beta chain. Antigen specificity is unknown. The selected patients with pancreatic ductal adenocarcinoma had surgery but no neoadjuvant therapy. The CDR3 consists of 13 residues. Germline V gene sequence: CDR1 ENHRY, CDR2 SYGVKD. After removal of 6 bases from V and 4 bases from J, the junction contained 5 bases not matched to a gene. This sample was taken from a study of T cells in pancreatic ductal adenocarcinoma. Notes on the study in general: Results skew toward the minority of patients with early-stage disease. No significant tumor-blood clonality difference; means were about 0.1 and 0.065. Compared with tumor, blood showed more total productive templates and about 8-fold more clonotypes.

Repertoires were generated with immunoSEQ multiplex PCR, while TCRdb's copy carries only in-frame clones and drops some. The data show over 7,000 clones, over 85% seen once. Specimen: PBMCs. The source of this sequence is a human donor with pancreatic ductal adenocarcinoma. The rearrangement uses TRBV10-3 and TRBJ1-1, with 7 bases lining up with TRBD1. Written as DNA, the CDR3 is TGTGCCATCAGCCCTACAGGGGCCACTGAAGCTTTCTTT. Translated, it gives CAISPTGATEAFF.